The 32 T cell receptor beta chains below all came from one sample that was sequenced in a study of cytomegalovirus exposure and HLA in healthy donors. Vbeta (60) and Jbeta (13) primers were used in the PCR. Clones were sequenced by immunoSEQ multiplex PCR, and TCRdb holds only the in-frame ones, with some missing. The table has roughly 120,000 clones, roughly two thirds seen once. The sample consisted of PBMCs. Receptor source: a man aged 25 to 40 in good health and CMV-seropositive.

The table lists this clone with a few counts. The rearrangement links TRBV7-2 to TRBJ2-5, with TRBD2 matching over 11 bases. In germline, CDR1 is SGHTA, CDR2 FQGNSA. The length of the CDR3 is 15 residues. Trimming took 5 bases from V and 7 from J; bases not matched to a gene: 9. As DNA, the CDR3 is TGTGCCAGCAGCCCGACTAGCGGGGACGGGCGGACCCAGTACTTC. Its protein is CASSPTSGDGRTQYF.

The chain combines TRBV19 with TRBJ1-5; no reliable D call. This CDR3 contains 15 residues. With 4 bases removed from V and 0 bases from J, the gap between germline ends came to 10 bases. Germline-derived CDR1 and CDR2 are LNHDA and SQIVND (reference sequence). The CDR3: CASSTLKPSNQPQHF. Here the CDR3 DNA reads TGTGCCAGTAGTACGCTTAAGCCTAGCAATCAGCCCCAGCATTTT.

The rearrangement uses TRBV4-1 and TRBJ1-2; 12 nucleotides match TRBD1. The CDR3 is made up of 16 amino acids. With 4 bases clipped from V and 8 bases from J, the junction kept 11 bases outside the gene matches. Germline CDR1 reads MGHRA; CDR2 reads YSYEKL. The CDR3 region has the DNA TGCGCCAGCAGCCGCCTGCCGGGACAGGGGGCCGAGGGCTACACCTTC. Translation gives CASSRLPGQGAEGYTF.

This clone was seen more than once but under ten times. CDR3 sequence: CASSLIQGYEETQYF. The CDR3 DNA is TGTGCCAGCAGTCTTATTCAGGGATACGAAGAGACCCAGTACTTC. The genes are TRBV27 and TRBJ2-5; maybe TRBD1 (5 bases). Germline V gene sequence: CDR1 MNHEY, CDR2 SMNVEV (reference sequence). With 5 bases removed from V and 3 bases from J, the gap between germline ends came to 16 bases. The CDR3 has 15 amino acids.

The CDR3 nucleotides read TGCGCCAGCAGCTTCGAGACAGGGGTGGCCAATGAGCAGTTCTTC. The encoded protein is CASSFETGVANEQFF. The rearrangement links TRBV5-1 to TRBJ2-1, with 8 bases that match TRBD1. Germline values: CDR1 SGHRS, CDR2 YFSETQ. This CDR3 is 15 amino acids long. With V trimmed by 2 bases and J by 6 bases, 7 bases remained unmatched.

The chain carries TRBV7-2 and TRBJ1-5, with TRBD1 matching over 7 bases. Germline assignment: CDR1 SGHTA and CDR2 FQGNSA. The CDR3 is 17 residues long. With 5 bases clipped from V and 0 bases from J, the junction kept 10 bases outside the gene matches. The CDR3 nucleotides read TGTGCCAGCAGCCAATGGGGGGACAGCCATAGCAATCAGCCCCAGCATTTT. This gives the protein CASSQWGDSHSNQPQHF.

This chain uses TRBV6-4 with TRBJ2-1, with D tentatively TRBD1 (5 bases). This CDR3 region has 14 residues. V was shortened by 3 bases and J by 8 bases, with 14 bases between the two germline ends. CDR1 is MRHNA and CDR2 is SNTAGT in the germline V gene. The CDR3 here is CASSEGQGGDEQFF. Written as DNA, the CDR3 is TGTGCCAGCAGTGAAGGGCAGGGTGGCGATGAGCAGTTCTTC.

V usage is TRBV5-6 and J usage is TRBJ2-1; 8 bases line up with TRBD1. The V gene end was trimmed by 4 bases and the J gene end by 2 bases; junction bases not matched to a gene: 5. CDR1 is SGHDT, CDR2 YYEEEE, per germline. The CDR3 contains 15 residues. CDR3 nucleotide sequence: TGTGCCAGCAGCCCGGACAGGGCCACCTACAATGAGCAGTTCTTC. Its translation is CASSPDRATYNEQFF. Filled out from reference TRBV5-6 and TRBJ2-1, the complete variable domain reads DAGVTQSPTHLIKTRGQQVTLRCSPKSGHDTVSWYQQALGQGPQFIFQYYEEEERQRGNFPDRFSGHQFPNYSSELNVNALLLGDSALYLCASSPDRATYNEQFFGPGTRLTVL.

CDR3 nucleotide sequence: TGTGCCAGCAGCTTAGCTGTGACTAGCCCCAATGAGCAGTTCTTC. Encoded protein: CASSLAVTSPNEQFF. The gene calls are TRBV13 and TRBJ2-1; 7 positions agree with TRBD2. V lost 1 base, J lost 6 bases, and 6 bases stayed unmatched. Per germline, CDR1 PRHDT and CDR2 FYEKMQ (reference sequence). CDR3 length: 15 amino acids.

This rearrangement joins TRBV18 to TRBJ1-1, with D perhaps matching TRBD1 (5 bases). The CDR3 spans 15 residues. Germline V gene lookup returns CDR1 KGHSH and CDR2 LQKENI. V gave up 4 bases and J gave up 1 base, with 13 bases separating them. This chain's CDR3 is CASSLGRVGNTEAFF. For the CDR3, the DNA is TGTGCCAGCTCACTGGGCAGGGTGGGGAACACTGAAGCTTTCTTT. The complete variable domain, with remaining parts taken from reference TRBV18 and TRBJ1-1, reads NAGVMQNPRHLVRRRGQEARLRCSPMKGHSHVYWYRQLPEEGLKFMVYLQKENIIDESGMPKERFSAEFPKEGPSILRIQQVVRGDSAAYFCASSLGRVGNTEAFFGQGTRLTVV.

V gene TRBV7-6 combines with J gene TRBJ2-7; 7 bases are shared with TRBD2. Germline V gene data show CDR1 as SGHVS and CDR2 as FNYEAQ. The ends lost 5 bases at V and 3 bases at J; junction bases unmatched: 10. The CDR3 runs 15 residues. DNA of the CDR3: TGTGCCAGCAGCCCCAGTGGGGGGGGATACTACGAGCAGTACTTC. Translation gives CASSPSGGGYYEQYF.

This clone was detected only a few times. The gene calls are TRBV7-9 and TRBJ1-5; possible D gene TRBD1, 5 bases. Germline CDR1 reads SEHNR; CDR2 reads FQNEAQ (reference sequence). The length of the CDR3 is 17 residues. V lost 4 bases to trimming and J lost 7 bases, with 23 bases between them. CDR3 loop: CASSSATGLPWMQPQHF. The CDR3 region has the DNA TGTGCCAGCAGCTCTGCGACGGGACTCCCATGGATGCAGCCCCAGCATTTT.

Concerning this clone itself: Compared with germline, one end of the junction differs, possibly owing to a read error. The chain couples TRBV4-2 to TRBJ2-1; the D gene is possibly TRBD2 (5 bases). Germline V lookup: CDR1 LGHNA, CDR2 YNFKEQ. The CDR3 is 11 residues long. CDR3 protein: CASSPGLEQLF. The CDR3 bases are TGTGCCAGCAGCCCTGGACTGGAGCAGCTCTTC.

The chain couples TRBV18 to TRBJ2-7; 11 bases line up with TRBD2. Germline-derived CDR1 and CDR2 are KGHSH and LQKENI. The CDR3 runs to 17 residues. With 2 bases clipped from V and 0 bases from J, the junction kept 6 bases outside the gene matches. The CDR3 here is CASSPMASGGSSYEQYF. The CDR3 nucleotides read TGTGCCAGCTCACCAATGGCTAGCGGGGGGAGCTCCTACGAGCAGTACTTC. The variable domain in full, completed from reference TRBV18 and TRBJ2-7, reads NAGVMQNPRHLVRRRGQEARLRCSPMKGHSHVYWYRQLPEEGLKFMVYLQKENIIDESGMPKERFSAEFPKEGPSILRIQQVVRGDSAAYFCASSPMASGGSSYEQYFGPGTRLTVT.

CDR3 DNA sequence: TGTGCCAGCAGCGTATCGGAGACCGGGGAGCTGTTTTTT. Translated: CASSVSETGELFF. V and J are TRBV9 and TRBJ2-2; D is ambiguous. Germline V gene data show CDR1 as SGDLS and CDR2 as YYNGEE. V was pared by 1 base and J by 5 bases, with 6 bases between. CDR3 length: 13 residues.

In nucleotides, the CDR3 is TGCGCCAGCAGCCAAATACAGGGTGGCCACGAGCAGTACTTC. It translates to CASSQIQGGHEQYF. This chain connects TRBV4-1 to TRBJ2-7, with D tentatively TRBD1 (6 bases). The V and J ends lost 2 bases and 5 bases respectively, with 13 bases between them. The germline V gene has CDR1 MGHRA and CDR2 YSYEKL. The CDR3 is 14 residues long.

The chain carries TRBV28 and TRBJ2-1; TRBD2 matches at 12 bases. The germline V gene encodes CDR1 MDHEN and CDR2 SYDVKM. This CDR3 region has 15 residues. J was trimmed by 9 bases and V by 5 bases; bases with no gene match: 8. CDR3 residues: CASSQLAGGRIEQFF. CDR3 nucleotide sequence: TGTGCCAGCAGTCAGCTAGCGGGAGGGCGTATTGAGCAGTTCTTC. Full variable domain (remainder filled in from reference TRBV28 and TRBJ2-1): DVKVTQSSRYLVKRTGEKVFLECVQDMDHENMFWYRQDPGLGLRLIYFSYDVKMKEKGDIPEGYSVSREKKERFSLILESASTNQTSMYLCASSQLAGGRIEQFFGPGTRLTVL.

Points on this clone: An end of the junction does not agree with germline; a read error may underlie this. CDR3 DNA: TGTGCCAGCAGCTTCCCCGGGGGGAGGAGGCACTTC. Translated, it gives CASSFPGGRRHF. The chain carries TRBV7-9 and TRBJ2-7; 7 bases align to TRBD2. The CDR3 totals 12 residues. Per germline, CDR1 SEHNR and CDR2 FQNEAQ (reference sequence).

This rearrangement joins TRBV11-3 to TRBJ1-1; 8 bases line up with TRBD1. From germline, CDR1 is SGHNT and CDR2 YENEEA. V shed 2 bases and J 1 base; nucleotides not matched to a gene: 6. CDR3 length: 16 residues. CDR3 in DNA: TGTGCCAGCAGCTTAAGTTTTGGGACAGGGAACACTGAAGCTTTCTTT. As protein: CASSLSFGTGNTEAFF.

This clone was seen a few times. This chain connects TRBV7-3 to TRBJ2-3; TRBD2 is a possible D gene (5 bases). This CDR3 is 15 amino acids long. The V gene lost 0 bases and the J gene lost 3 bases, with 10 bases spanning the gap. Germline lookup yields CDR1 SGHTA and CDR2 FQGTGA. As DNA, the CDR3 is TGTGCCAGCAGCTTAACGTCCCCGGGGACAGATACGCAGTATTTT. Its translation is CASSLTSPGTDTQYF. Based on the CDR3 plus reference TRBV7-3 and TRBJ2-3, the full variable domain is GAGVSQTPSNKVTEKGKYVELRCDPISGHTALYWYRQSLGQGPEFLIYFQGTGAADDSGLPNDRFFAVRPEGSVSTLKIQRTERGDSAVYLCASSLTSPGTDTQYFGPGTRLTVL.

The rearrangement links TRBV4-1 to TRBJ2-7; D is undetermined. The germline V gene encodes CDR1 MGHRA and CDR2 YSYEKL. V was cut by 0 bases and J by 6 bases, with 15 bases left in between. The CDR3 is 15 amino acids. CDR3 sequence: CASSQEAGLLGEQYF. In nucleotides, the CDR3 is TGCGCCAGCAGCCAAGAAGCAGGATTATTGGGCGAGCAGTACTTC.

The chain uses TRBV15 and TRBJ2-4; perhaps TRBD2 as D (6 bases). CDR3 length: 13 amino acids. Germline CDR1 and CDR2: LNHNV and YYDKDF (reference sequence). V was trimmed by 9 bases and J by 0 bases, leaving 9 bases between them. The CDR3 coding sequence is TGTGCCACTAAGGGACTAGCCAAAAACATTCAGTACTTC. This translates into CATKGLAKNIQYF.

The rearrangement links TRBV29-1 to TRBJ2-3, with D uncertain. V lost 4 bases, J lost 0 bases, and 11 bases lay in between. The germline V gene encodes CDR1 SQVTM and CDR2 ANQGSEA. There are 14 residues in the CDR3. The CDR3, as DNA: TGCAGCGTTGGAGGCGGAACTAGCACAGATACGCAGTATTTT. Protein: CSVGGGTSTDTQYF.

The rearrangement links TRBV14 to TRBJ2-3, with D possibly TRBD2 on 5 matching bases. Germline V lookup: CDR1 SGHDN, CDR2 FVKESK. Between the trimmed V and J ends, which lost 4 bases and 1 base, there was a span of 12 bases. This CDR3 spans 15 amino acids. The CDR3 coding sequence is TGTGCCAGCAGCCCACGATTTAGCGGCACAGATACGCAGTATTTT. Its translation is CASSPRFSGTDTQYF.

The V and J genes are TRBV5-6 and TRBJ2-1; no definite D call. Per germline, CDR1 SGHDT and CDR2 YYEEEE. This CDR3 spans 14 amino acids. The ends were cut back, 0 bases at V and 3 bases at J, with 7 bases in the middle. Here the CDR3 reads CASSLGPGYNEQFF. The CDR3 DNA reads as TGTGCCAGCAGCTTGGGACCAGGCTACAATGAGCAGTTCTTC.

The chain carries TRBV19 and TRBJ1-5; TRBD1 is a possible D gene (5 bases). The CDR3 spans 16 residues. Trimming cost V 1 base and J 4 bases, with 14 bases left between them. Germline CDR1 and CDR2: LNHDA and SQIVND (reference sequence). The CDR3 bases are TGTGCCAGTAGTATAGTGATTGTGGGGACTAATCAGCCCCAGCATTTT. As protein: CASSIVIVGTNQPQHF.

This clone has a single count. The chain recombines TRBV29-1 with TRBJ2-3; 7 bases match TRBD2. V was clipped by 3 bases and J by 3 bases; unmatched bases: 6. Looked up from germline, CDR1 is SQVTM and CDR2 is ANQGSEA. The CDR3 sequence is 14 residues long. CDR3 sequence reads: CSVDIAGETDTQYF. CDR3 coding DNA: TGCAGCGTTGATATTGCGGGGGAGACAGATACGCAGTATTTT.

The V gene is TRBV10-3, the J gene TRBJ2-1; D gene unclear. Germline CDR1 ENHRY, CDR2 SYGVKD. The CDR3 sequence is 12 residues long. Trimming removed 3 bases at V and 6 bases at J, with 6 bases between. The CDR3 nucleotides read TGTGCCATCAGTGATAGAGGCAATGAGCAGTTCTTC. Translated: CAISDRGNEQFF.

The J gene is TRBJ1-3, the V gene TRBV5-1, with unresolved D. The germline V and J ends were trimmed by 4 bases and 0 bases, with 5 bases remaining between them. The CDR3 loop spans 13 amino acids. The germline V gene encodes CDR1 SGHRS and CDR2 YFSETQ. DNA for the CDR3: TGCGCCAGCAGCGCCGGCTCTGGAAACACCATATATTTT. Translated: CASSAGSGNTIYF.

The chain links TRBV5-5 to TRBJ1-2, with a possible D match to TRBD1 (5 bases). The CDR3 has 14 residues. The V gene's germline CDR1 is SGHKS and CDR2 YYEKEE (reference sequence). V shed 2 bases and J shed 11 bases, with 19 bases lying between them. CDR3 DNA sequence: TGTGCCAGCAGCTTAGACAGCCTCATTGTGGGGTACACCTTC. Protein sequence: CASSLDSLIVGYTF.

The chain recombines TRBV18 with TRBJ1-3; possibly TRBD1 for D (6 bases). This CDR3 contains 14 residues. Germline CDR1 is KGHSH and CDR2 is LQKENI. V lost 4 bases and J 1 base, leaving 8 bases between the germline ends. The CDR3 region is CASSLQGSGNTIYF. CDR3 coding DNA: TGTGCCAGCTCACTACAGGGATCTGGAAACACCATATATTTT.

This clone was seen a few times. The chain carries TRBV11-2 and TRBJ2-1; D is uncertain. Germline V gives CDR1 SGHAT, CDR2 FQNNGV. This CDR3 is 12 amino acids long. The V end was cut by 0 bases, the J end by 11 bases, with 8 bases between. The CDR3 loop reads CASSLDWPQQFF. For the CDR3, the DNA is TGTGCCAGCAGCTTAGATTGGCCACAGCAGTTCTTC. Together with reference TRBV11-2 and TRBJ2-1, the CDR3 gives the full variable domain: EAGVAQSPRYKIIEKRQSVAFWCNPISGHATLYWYQQILGQGPKLLIQFQNNGVVDDSQLPKDRFSAERLKGVDSTLKIQPAKLEDSAVYLCASSLDWPQQFFGPGTRLTVL.